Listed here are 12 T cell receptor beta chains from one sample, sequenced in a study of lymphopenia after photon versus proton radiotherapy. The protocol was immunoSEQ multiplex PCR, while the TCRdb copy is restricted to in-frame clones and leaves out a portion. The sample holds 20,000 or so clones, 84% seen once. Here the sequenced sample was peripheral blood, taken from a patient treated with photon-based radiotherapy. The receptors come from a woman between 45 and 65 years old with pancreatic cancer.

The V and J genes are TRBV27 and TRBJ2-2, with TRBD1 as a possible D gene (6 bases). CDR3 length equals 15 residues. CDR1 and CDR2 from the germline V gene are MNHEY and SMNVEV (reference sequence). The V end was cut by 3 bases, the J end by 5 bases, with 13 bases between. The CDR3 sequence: CASSFNRDITGELFF. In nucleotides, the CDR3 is TGTGCCAGCAGTTTTAACAGGGATATAACCGGGGAGCTGTTTTTT.

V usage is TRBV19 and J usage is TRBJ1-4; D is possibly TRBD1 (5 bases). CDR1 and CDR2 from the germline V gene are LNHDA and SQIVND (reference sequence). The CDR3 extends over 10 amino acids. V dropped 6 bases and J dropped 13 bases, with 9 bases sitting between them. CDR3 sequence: CASRGAGLFF. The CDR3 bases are TGTGCCAGTAGAGGGGCCGGACTGTTTTTT.

CDR3 DNA: TGTGCCAGTTCTTACCTAAGACTAGCGGGAGGACGCAATGAGCAGTTCTTC. Protein product: CASSYLRLAGGRNEQFF. The chain carries TRBV28 and TRBJ2-1, with 13 bases aligning to TRBD2. The CDR3 is 17 amino acids. Germline lookup yields CDR1 MDHEN and CDR2 SYDVKM. V gave up 9 bases and J gave up 6 bases; unmatched junction bases: 14.

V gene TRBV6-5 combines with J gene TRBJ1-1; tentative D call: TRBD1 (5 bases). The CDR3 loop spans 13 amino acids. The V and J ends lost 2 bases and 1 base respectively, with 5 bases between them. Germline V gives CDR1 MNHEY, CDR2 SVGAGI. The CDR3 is CASSYRGNTEAFF. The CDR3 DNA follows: TGTGCCAGCAGTTACAGGGGGAACACTGAAGCTTTCTTT.

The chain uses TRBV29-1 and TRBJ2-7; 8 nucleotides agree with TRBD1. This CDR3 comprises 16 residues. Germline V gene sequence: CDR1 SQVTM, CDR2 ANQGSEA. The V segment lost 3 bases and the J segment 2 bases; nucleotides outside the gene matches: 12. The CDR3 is CSVEIYDRGHTYEQYF. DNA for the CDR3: TGCAGCGTTGAGATTTACGACAGGGGACATACCTACGAGCAGTACTTC.

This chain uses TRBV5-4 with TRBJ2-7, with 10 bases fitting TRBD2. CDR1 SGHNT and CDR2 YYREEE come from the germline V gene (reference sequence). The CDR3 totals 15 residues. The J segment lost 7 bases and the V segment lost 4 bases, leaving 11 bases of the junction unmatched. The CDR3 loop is CASSPGLADLGEQYF. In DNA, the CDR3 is TGTGCCAGCAGCCCAGGACTAGCGGACCTGGGTGAGCAGTACTTC.

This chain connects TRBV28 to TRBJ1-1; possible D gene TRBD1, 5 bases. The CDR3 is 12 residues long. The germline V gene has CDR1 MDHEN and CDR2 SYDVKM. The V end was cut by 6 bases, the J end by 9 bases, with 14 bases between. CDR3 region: CASSTGTFQAFF. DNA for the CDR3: TGTGCCAGCAGCACCGGGACTTTTCAAGCTTTCTTT.

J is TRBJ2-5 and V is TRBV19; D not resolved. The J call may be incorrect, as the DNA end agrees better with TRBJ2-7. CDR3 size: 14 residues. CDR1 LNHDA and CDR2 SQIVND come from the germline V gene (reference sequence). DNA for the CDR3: TGTGCCAGTAGTATAGGACTTGAATCCTACGAGCAGTACTTC. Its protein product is CASSIGLESYEQYF.

Here the CDR3 DNA reads TGCGCCAGCACAGCGGGATCGACAGGGACTAATGAAAAACTGTTTTTT. Amino acids: CASTAGSTGTNEKLFF. The chain is built from TRBV5-1 and TRBJ1-4; TRBD1 matches at 7 bases. The CDR3 sequence is 16 residues long. The ends lost 6 bases at V and 2 bases at J; junction bases unmatched: 10. From germline, CDR1 is SGHRS and CDR2 YFSETQ.

CDR3 bases: TGTGCCAGCAGCTTGGGAGTATCTTCCTCACCCCTCCACTTT. Its protein is CASSLGVSSSPLHF. The rearrangement joins TRBV5-4 to TRBJ1-6; D gene uncertain. This CDR3 is built from 14 residues. CDR1 is SGHNT, CDR2 YYREEE, per germline (reference sequence). The V end was cut by 0 bases, the J end by 10 bases, with 11 bases between. The full variable domain, rest sourced from reference TRBV5-4 and TRBJ1-6, is ETGVTQSPTHLIKTRGQQVTLRCSSQSGHNTVSWYQQALGQGPQFIFQYYREEENGRGNFPPRFSGLQFPNYSSELNVNALELDDSALYLCASSLGVSSSPLHFGNGTRLTVT.

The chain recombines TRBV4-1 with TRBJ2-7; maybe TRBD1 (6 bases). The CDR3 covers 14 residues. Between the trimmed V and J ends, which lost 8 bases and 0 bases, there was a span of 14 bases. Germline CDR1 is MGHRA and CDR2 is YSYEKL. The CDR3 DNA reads TGCGCCAGCGCCGGGACACCGAGCTCCTACGAGCAGTACTTC. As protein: CASAGTPSSYEQYF.

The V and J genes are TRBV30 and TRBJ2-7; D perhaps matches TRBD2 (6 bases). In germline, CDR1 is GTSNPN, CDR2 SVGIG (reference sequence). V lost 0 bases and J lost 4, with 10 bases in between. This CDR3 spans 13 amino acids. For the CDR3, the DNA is TGTGCCTGGAGTGTAGGCGGGACTTACGAGCAGTACTTC. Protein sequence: CAWSVGGTYEQYF.